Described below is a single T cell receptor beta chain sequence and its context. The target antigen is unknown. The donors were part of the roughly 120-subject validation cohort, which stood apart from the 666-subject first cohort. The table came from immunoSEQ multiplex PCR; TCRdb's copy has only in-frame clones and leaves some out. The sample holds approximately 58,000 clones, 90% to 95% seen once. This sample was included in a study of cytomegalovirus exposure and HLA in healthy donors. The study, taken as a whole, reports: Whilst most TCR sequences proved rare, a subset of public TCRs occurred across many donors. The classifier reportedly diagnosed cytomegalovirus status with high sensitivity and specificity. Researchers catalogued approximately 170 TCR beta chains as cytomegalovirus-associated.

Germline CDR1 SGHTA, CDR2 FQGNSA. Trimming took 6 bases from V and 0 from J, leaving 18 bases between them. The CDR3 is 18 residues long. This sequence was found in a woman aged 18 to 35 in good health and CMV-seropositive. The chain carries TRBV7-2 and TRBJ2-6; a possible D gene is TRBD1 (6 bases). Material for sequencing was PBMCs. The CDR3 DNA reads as TGTGCCAGCAGACCCAGGACAGTCCTAATCTCTGGGGCCAACGTCCTGACTTTC. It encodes CASRPRTVLISGANVLTF.